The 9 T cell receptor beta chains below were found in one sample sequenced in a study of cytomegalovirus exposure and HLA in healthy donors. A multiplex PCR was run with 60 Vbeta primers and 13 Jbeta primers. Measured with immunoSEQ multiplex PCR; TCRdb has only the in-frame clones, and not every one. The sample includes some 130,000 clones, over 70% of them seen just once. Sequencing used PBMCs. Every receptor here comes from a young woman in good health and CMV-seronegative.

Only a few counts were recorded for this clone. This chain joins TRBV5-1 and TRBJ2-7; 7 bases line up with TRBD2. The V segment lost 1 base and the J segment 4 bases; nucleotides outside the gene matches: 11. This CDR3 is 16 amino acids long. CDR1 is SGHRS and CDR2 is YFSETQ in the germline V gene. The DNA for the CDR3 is TGCGCCAGCAGCTTGCGTTCGGGGGGTGAGGAGTACGAGCAGTACTTC. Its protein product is CASSLRSGGEEYEQYF.

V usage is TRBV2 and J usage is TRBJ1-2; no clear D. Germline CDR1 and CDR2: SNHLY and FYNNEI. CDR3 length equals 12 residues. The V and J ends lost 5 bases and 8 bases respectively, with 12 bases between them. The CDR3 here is CASSFAREGYTF. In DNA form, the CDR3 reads TGTGCCAGCAGTTTCGCCCGGGAAGGCTACACCTTC.

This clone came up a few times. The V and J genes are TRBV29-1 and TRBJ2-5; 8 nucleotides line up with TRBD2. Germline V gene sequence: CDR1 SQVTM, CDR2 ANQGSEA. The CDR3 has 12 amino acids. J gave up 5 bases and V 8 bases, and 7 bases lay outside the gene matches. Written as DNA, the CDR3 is TGCAGCACCCAAGCGGGAGAGGAGACCCAGTACTTC. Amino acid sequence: CSTQAGEETQYF.

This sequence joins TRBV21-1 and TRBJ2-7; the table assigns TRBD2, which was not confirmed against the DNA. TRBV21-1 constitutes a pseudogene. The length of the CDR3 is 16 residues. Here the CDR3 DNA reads TGTGCCAGCAGCAAGTCTCCCAGATTGGGAGACCACGAGCAGTACTTC. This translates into CASSKSPRLGDHEQYF.

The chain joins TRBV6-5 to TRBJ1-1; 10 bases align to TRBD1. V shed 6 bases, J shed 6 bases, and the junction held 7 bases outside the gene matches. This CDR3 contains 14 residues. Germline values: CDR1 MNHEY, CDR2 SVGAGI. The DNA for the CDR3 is TGTGCCAGCAGGACAGGGGGCGGGGAGGCTGAAGCTTTCTTT. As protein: CASRTGGGEAEAFF.

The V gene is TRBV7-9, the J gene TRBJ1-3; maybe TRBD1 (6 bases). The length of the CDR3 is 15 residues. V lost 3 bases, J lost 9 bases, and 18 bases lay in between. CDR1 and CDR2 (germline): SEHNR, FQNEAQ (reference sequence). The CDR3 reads CASSFGRGAGGTIYF. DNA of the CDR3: TGTGCCAGCAGCTTCGGGCGGGGGGCTGGCGGCACCATATATTTT.

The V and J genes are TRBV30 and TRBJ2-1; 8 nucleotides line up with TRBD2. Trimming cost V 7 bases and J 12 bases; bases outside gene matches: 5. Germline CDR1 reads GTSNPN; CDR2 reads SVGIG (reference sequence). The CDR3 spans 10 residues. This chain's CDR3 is CAFTSGRQFF. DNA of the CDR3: TGTGCCTTTACTAGCGGCCGGCAGTTCTTC.

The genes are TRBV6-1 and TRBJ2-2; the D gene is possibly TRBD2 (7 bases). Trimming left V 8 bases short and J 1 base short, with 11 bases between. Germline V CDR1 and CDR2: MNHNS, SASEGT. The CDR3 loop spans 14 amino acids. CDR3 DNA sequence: TGTGCCAGCCGGGGGGCAGGGAACACCGGGGAGCTGTTTTTT. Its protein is CASRGAGNTGELFF.

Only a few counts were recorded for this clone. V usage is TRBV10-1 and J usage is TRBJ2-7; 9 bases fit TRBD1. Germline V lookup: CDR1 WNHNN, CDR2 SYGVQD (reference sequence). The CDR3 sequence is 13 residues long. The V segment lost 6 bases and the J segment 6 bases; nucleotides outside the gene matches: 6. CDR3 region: CASSGDRAGEQYF. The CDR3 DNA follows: TGCGCCAGCAGCGGGGACAGGGCGGGCGAGCAGTACTTC.